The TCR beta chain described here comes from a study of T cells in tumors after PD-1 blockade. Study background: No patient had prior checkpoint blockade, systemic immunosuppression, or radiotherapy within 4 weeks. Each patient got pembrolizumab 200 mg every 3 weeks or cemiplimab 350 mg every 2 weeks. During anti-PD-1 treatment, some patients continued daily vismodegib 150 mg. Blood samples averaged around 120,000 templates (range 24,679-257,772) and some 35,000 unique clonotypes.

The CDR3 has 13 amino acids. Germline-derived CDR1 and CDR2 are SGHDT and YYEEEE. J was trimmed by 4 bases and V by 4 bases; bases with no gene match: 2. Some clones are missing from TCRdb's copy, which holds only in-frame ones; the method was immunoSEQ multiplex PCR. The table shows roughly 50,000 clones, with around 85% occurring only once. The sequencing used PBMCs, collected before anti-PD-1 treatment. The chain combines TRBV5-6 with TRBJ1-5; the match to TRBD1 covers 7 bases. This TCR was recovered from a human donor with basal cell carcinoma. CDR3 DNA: TGTGCCAGCAGCCCGACAGGGAATCAGCCCCAGCATTTT. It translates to CASSPTGNQPQHF.